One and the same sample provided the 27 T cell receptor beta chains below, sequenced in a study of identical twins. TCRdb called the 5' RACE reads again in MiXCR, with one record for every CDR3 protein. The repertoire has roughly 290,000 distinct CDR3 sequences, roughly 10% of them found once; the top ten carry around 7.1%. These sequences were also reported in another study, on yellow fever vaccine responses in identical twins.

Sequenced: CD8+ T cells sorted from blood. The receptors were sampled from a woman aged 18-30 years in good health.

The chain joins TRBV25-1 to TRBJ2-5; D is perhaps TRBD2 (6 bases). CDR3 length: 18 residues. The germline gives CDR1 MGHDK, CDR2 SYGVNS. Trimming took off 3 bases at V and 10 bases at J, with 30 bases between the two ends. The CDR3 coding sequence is TGTGCCAGCAGTGATTTGTCTCAAAGCGGGCAACCTCCGGGGAGCCAGTACTTC. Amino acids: CASSDLSQSGQPPGSQYF.

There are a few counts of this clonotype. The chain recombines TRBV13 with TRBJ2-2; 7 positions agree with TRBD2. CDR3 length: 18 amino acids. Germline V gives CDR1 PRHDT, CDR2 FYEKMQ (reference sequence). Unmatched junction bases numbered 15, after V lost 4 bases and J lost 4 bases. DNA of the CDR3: TGTGCCAGCAGCTCCGATTGGGAGGGGCGCTGGGGCACCGGGGAGCTGTTTTTT. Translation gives CASSSDWEGRWGTGELFF.

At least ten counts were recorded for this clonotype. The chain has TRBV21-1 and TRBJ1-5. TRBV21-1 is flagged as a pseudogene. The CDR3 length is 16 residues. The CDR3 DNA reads TGTGCCAGCAGCAGGGGAGCAAGGGTTGTAATAAAGCCCCAGCATTTT. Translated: CASSRGARVVIKPQHF.

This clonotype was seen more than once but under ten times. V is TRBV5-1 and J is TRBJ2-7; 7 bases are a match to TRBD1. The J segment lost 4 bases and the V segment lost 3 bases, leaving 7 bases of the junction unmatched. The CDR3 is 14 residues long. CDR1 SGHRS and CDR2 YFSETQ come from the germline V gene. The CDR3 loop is CASSSGGSGYEQYF. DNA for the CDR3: TGCGCCAGCAGCTCAGGGGGTTCTGGGTACGAGCAGTACTTC.

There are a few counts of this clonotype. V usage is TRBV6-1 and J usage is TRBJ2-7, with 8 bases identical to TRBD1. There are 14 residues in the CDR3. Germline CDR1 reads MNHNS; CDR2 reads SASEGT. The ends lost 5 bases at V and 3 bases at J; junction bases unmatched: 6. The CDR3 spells CASSTTGASYEQYF. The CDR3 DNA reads TGTGCCAGCAGTACGACAGGGGCGAGCTACGAGCAGTACTTC.

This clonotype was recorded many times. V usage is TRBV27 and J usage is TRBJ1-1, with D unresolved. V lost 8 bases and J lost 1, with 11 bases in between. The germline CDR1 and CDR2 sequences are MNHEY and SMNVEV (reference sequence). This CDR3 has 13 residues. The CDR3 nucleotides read TGTGCCAGCCATGGACGGGAGAACACTGAAGCTTTCTTT. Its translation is CASHGRENTEAFF.

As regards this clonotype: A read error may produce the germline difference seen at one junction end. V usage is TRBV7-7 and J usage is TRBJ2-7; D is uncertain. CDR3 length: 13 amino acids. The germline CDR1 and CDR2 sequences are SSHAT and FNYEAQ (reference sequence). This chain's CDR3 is CASSPGYSYEQYF. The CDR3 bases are TGTGCTAGCAGCCCTGGTTATTCCTACGAGCAGTACTTC.

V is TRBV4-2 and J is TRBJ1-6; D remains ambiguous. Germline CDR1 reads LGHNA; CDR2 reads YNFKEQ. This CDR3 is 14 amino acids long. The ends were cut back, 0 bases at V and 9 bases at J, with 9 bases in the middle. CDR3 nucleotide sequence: TGTGCCAGCAGCCAAGAGACTCTGGGTTCACCCCTCCACTTT. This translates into CASSQETLGSPLHF.

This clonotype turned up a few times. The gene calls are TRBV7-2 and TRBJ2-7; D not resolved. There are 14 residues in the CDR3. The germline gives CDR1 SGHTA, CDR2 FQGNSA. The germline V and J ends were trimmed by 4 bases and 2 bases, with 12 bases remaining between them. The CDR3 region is CASSSLGQTYEQYF. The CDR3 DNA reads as TGTGCCAGCAGCTCCCTCGGCCAAACCTACGAGCAGTACTTC.

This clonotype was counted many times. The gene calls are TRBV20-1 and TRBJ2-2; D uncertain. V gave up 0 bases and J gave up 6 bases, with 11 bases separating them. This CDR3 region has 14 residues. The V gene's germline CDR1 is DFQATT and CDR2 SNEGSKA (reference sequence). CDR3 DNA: TGCAGTGCTAGAGATCGCGGCCCCGCCGGGGAGCTGTTTTTT. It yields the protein CSARDRGPAGELFF.

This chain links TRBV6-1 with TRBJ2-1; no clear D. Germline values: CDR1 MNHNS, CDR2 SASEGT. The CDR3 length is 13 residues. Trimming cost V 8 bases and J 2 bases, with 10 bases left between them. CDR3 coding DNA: TGTGCCAGCCGCGGCCAAACCTACAATGAGCAGTTCTTC. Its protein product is CASRGQTYNEQFF.

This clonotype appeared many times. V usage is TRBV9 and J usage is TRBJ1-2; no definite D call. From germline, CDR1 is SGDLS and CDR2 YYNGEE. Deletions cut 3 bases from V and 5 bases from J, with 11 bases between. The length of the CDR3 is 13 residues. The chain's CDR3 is CASSDSVFYGYTF. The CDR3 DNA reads TGTGCCAGCAGCGATTCAGTCTTTTATGGCTACACCTTC. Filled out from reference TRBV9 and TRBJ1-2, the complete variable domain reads DSGVTQTPKHLITATGQRVTLRCSPRSGDLSVYWYQQSLDQGLQFLIQYYNGEERAKGNILERFSAQQFPDLHSELNLSSLELGDSALYFCASSDSVFYGYTFGSGTRLTVV.

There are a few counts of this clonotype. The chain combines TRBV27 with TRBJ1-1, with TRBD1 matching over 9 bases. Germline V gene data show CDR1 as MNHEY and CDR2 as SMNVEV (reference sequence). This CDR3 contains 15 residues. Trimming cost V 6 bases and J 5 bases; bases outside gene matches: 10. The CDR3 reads CASSLGQGVWTEAFF. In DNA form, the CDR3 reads TGTGCCAGCAGCTTGGGACAGGGCGTTTGGACTGAAGCTTTCTTT.

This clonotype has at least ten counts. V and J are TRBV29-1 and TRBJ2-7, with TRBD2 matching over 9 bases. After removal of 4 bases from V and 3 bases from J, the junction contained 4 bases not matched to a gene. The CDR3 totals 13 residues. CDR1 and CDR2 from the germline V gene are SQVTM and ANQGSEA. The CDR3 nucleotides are TGCAGCGTTGTATCGCGGGAGGGCTACGAGCAGTACTTC. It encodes CSVVSREGYEQYF.

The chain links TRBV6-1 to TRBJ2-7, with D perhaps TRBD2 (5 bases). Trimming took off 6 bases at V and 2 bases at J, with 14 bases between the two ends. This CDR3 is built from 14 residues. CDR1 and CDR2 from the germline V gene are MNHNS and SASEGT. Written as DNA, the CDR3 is TGTGCCAGCAGACCCGGACTGGAGACCTACGAGCAGTACTTC. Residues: CASRPGLETYEQYF.

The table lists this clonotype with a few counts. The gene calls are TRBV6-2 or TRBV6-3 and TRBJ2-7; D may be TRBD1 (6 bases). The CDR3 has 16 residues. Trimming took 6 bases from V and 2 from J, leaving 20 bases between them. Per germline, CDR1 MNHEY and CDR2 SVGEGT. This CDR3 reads CASRGPTGSAPYEQYF. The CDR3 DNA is TGTGCCAGCAGGGGACCTACAGGGTCCGCCCCCTACGAGCAGTACTTC.

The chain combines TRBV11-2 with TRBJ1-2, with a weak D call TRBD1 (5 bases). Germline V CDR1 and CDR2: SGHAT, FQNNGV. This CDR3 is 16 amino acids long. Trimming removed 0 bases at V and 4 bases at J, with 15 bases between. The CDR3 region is CASSLDLRGRGYGYTF. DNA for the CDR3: TGTGCCAGCAGCTTAGATTTGAGGGGCCGCGGCTATGGCTACACCTTC.

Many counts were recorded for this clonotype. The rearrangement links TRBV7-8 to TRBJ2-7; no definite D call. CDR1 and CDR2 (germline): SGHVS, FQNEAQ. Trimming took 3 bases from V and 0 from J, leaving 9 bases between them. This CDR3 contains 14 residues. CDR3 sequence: CASSFEGTSYEQYF. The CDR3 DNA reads TGTGCCAGCAGCTTCGAAGGCACCTCCTACGAGCAGTACTTC. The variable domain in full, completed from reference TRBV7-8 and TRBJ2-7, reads GAGVSQSPRYKVAKRGQDVALRCDPISGHVSLFWYQQALGQGPEFLTYFQNEAQLDKSGLPSDRFFAERPEGSVSTLKIQRTQQEDSAVYLCASSFEGTSYEQYFGPGTRLTVT.

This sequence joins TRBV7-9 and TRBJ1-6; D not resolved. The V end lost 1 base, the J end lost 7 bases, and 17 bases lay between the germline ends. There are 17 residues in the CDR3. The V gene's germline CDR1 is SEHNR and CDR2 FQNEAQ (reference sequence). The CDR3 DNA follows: TGTGCCAGCAGCTTAGATATTAGCTTCCAGTGGAATTCACCCCTCCACTTT. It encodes CASSLDISFQWNSPLHF. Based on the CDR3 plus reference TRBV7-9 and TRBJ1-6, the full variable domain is DTGVSQNPRHKITKRGQNVTFRCDPISEHNRLYWYRQTLGQGPEFLTYFQNEAQLEKSRLLSDRFSAERPKGSFSTLEIQRTEQGDSAMYLCASSLDISFQWNSPLHFGNGTRLTVT.

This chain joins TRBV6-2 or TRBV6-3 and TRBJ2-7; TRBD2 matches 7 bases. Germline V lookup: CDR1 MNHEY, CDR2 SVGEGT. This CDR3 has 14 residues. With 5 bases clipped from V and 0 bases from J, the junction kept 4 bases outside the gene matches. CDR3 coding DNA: TGTGCCAGCAGTAGGATAGCGGGCTCCTACGAGCAGTACTTC. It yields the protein CASSRIAGSYEQYF.

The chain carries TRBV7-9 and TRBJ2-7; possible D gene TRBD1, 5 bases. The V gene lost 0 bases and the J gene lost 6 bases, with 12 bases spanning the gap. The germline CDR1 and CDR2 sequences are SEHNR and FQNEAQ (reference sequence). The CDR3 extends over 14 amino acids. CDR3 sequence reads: CASSLADLTGEQYF. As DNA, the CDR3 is TGTGCCAGCAGCTTAGCGGACCTAACAGGCGAGCAGTACTTC.

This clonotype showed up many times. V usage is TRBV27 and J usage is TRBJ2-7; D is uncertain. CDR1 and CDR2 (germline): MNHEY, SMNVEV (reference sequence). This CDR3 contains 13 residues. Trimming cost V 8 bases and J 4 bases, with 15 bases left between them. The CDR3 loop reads CASSPGFPYEQYF. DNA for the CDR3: TGTGCCAGCTCCCCCGGGTTCCCTTACGAGCAGTACTTC.

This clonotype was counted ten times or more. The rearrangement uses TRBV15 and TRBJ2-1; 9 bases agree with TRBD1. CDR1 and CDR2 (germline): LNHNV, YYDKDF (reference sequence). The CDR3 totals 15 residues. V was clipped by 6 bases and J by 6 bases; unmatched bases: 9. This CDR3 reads CATSRDRAIRNEQFF. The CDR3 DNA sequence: TGTGCCACCAGTAGGGACAGGGCGATTCGCAATGAGCAGTTCTTC.

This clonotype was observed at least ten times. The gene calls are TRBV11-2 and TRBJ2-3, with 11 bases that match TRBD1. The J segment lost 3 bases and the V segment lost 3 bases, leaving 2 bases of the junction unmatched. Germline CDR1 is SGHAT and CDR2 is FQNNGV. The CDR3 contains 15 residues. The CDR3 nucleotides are TGTGCCAGCAGCTTCGGGACAGGGGGAACAGATACGCAGTATTTT. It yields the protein CASSFGTGGTDTQYF. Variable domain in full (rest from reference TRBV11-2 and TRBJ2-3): EAGVAQSPRYKIIEKRQSVAFWCNPISGHATLYWYQQILGQGPKLLIQFQNNGVVDDSQLPKDRFSAERLKGVDSTLKIQPAKLEDSAVYLCASSFGTGGTDTQYFGPGTRLTVL.

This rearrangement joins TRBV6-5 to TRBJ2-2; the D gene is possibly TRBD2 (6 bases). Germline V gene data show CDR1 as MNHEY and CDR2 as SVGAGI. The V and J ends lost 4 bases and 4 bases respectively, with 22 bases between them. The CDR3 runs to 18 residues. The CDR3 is CASSCLESGEGSTGELFF. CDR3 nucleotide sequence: TGTGCCAGCAGTTGTCTGGAATCGGGGGAAGGGAGCACCGGGGAGCTGTTTTTT.

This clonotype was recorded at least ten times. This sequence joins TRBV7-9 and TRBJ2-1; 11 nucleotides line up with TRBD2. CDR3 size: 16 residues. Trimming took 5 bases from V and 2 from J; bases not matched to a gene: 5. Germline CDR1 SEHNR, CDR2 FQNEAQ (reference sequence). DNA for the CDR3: TGTGCCAGCAGCCCACAACTAGCGGGGGCCTACAATGAGCAGTTCTTC. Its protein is CASSPQLAGAYNEQFF.

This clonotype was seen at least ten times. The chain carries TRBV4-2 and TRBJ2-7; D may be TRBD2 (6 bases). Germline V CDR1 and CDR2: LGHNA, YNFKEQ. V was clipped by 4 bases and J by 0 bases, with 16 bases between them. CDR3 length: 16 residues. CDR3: CASSRSSGDSSYEQYF. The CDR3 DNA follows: TGTGCCAGCAGCCGGAGTAGCGGAGACTCCTCCTACGAGCAGTACTTC.